This TCR beta chain was retrieved from a study of blood T cells in healthy people across ages. Whole-study results and caveats: Among T cells, TCR beta diversity per million cells dropped roughly linearly as age rose.

CDR3 size: 14 residues. Trimming took off 6 bases at V and 6 bases at J, with 19 bases between the two ends. Germline-derived CDR1 and CDR2 are DFQATT and SNEGSKA (reference sequence). The authors extracted at least 5 micrograms of total RNA per sample. Using a J-beta primer mix together with a sample-barcoded 5' primer, a second PCR was run for about 6 to 11 cycles. Unique molecular identifiers of 12 random nucleotides labeled each cDNA. TCRdb reprocessed the 5' RACE reads via MiXCR and lists one record per CDR3 protein. Of around 650,000 distinct CDR3 sequences in the sample, around 43% were seen once. This clonotype came up many times. No antigen is known for it.

The chain uses TRBV20-1 and TRBJ2-3; possible D gene TRBD2, 6 bases. Sequencing was done on a sample of blood. The clonotype comes from a man of 80 years or more in good health. In DNA form, the CDR3 reads TGCAGTGCAAGGTCGGGGCTAGCGTGGGATACGCAGTATTTT. Protein sequence: CSARSGLAWDTQYF.